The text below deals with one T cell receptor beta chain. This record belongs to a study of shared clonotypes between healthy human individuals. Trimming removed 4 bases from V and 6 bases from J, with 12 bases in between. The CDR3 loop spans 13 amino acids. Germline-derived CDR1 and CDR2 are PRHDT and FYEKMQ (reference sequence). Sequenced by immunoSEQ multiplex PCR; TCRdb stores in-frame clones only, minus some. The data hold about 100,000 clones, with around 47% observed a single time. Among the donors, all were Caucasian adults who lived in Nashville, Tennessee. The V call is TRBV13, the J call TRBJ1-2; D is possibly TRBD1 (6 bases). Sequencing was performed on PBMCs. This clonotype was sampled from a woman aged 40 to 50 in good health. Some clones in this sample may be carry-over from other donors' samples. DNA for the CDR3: TGTGCCAGCAGCTCACAGGGAGGCCATGGCTACACCTTC. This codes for CASSSQGGHGYTF.